The 21 T cell receptor beta chains given below trace back to one sample, sequenced in a study of T cell responses to AZD1222 COVID-19 vaccine (dated by TCRdb to about 2021). Receptor libraries were prepared by the immunoSEQ multiplex PCR assay. Imported from immuneACCESS, the table was reduced by TCRdb to in-frame sequences with V and J called. These copies leave out some clones; in studies compared against another copy, an unresolved V gene accounts for under half, and the cause of the remainder is not known. The sample yields 120,000 or so clones; about 89% were counted once. The ten largest make up roughly 7% of the sample. This specimen's time point label, interpreted: about 28 days (+/-7) after the second vaccine dose. This specimen was peripheral blood, taken 28 days after the second AZD1222 dose. Receptors originate from an adult who received the AZD1222 COVID-19 vaccine.

The V and J genes are TRBV5-4 and TRBJ2-1, with TRBD1 as a possible D gene (6 bases). This CDR3 spans 12 amino acids. Trimming took 6 bases from V and 7 from J, leaving 11 bases between them. Germline V gives CDR1 SGHNT, CDR2 YYREEE (reference sequence). In DNA form, the CDR3 reads TGTGCCAGCACCACAACAGGGAATGAGCAGTTCTTC. Its protein is CASTTTGNEQFF.

This sequence joins TRBV27 and TRBJ2-5; tentative D call: TRBD1 (5 bases). In germline, CDR1 is MNHEY, CDR2 SMNVEV (reference sequence). The CDR3 runs 15 residues. With 5 bases removed from V and 1 base from J, the gap between germline ends came to 14 bases. The CDR3 region has the DNA TGTGCCAGCAGTCTGTTAACCGACAGCCAAGAGACCCAGTACTTC. Protein: CASSLLTDSQETQYF.

The rearrangement uses TRBV6-1 and TRBJ2-2; D remains ambiguous. Germline V lookup: CDR1 MNHNS, CDR2 SASEGT. The CDR3 loop spans 15 amino acids. The V and J ends lost 1 base and 0 bases respectively, with 6 bases between them. For the CDR3, the DNA is TGTGCCAGCAGTGAAGTCACAACGAACACCGGGGAGCTGTTTTTT. This gives the protein CASSEVTTNTGELFF.

This chain uses TRBV15 with TRBJ2-1; D possibly matches TRBD1 or TRBD2 (5 bases each). Germline loops: CDR1 LNHNV, CDR2 YYDKDF (reference sequence). Between the trimmed V and J ends, which lost 0 bases and 8 bases, there was a span of 14 bases. This CDR3 has 15 residues. This CDR3 is CATSRDSTGADEQFF. In nucleotides, the CDR3 is TGTGCCACCAGCAGAGATTCTACCGGGGCCGATGAGCAGTTCTTC.

This clone appeared a single time. V and J are TRBV6-5 and TRBJ2-5, with 11 bases aligning to TRBD1. Per the germline V gene, CDR1 is MNHEY and CDR2 is SVGAGI. The CDR3 spans 14 residues. After removal of 5 bases from V and 4 bases from J, the junction contained 3 bases not matched to a gene. The CDR3: CASSPGTGGETQYF. CDR3 DNA sequence: TGTGCCAGCAGTCCTGGGACAGGGGGAGAGACCCAGTACTTC.

This clone was found once. The gene calls are TRBV21-1 and TRBJ2-2; no DNA check was done on the table's D call, TRBD2. TRBV21-1 has pseudogene status. The CDR3 spans 14 residues. For the CDR3, the DNA is TGTGCCAGCAGCAAACCTCTACGAACCGGGGAGCTGTTTTTT. Its translation is CASSKPLRTGELFF.

This chain links TRBV18 with TRBJ1-1; D is unresolved. Trimming removed 1 base from V and 1 base from J, with 4 bases in between. Germline V lookup: CDR1 KGHSH, CDR2 LQKENI. The CDR3 totals 13 residues. The CDR3 DNA reads TGTGCCAGCTCACCACAGGGGAACACTGAAGCTTTCTTT. Translating it yields CASSPQGNTEAFF.

The rearrangement links TRBV6-5 to TRBJ2-7; no definite D call. This CDR3 comprises 15 residues. Trimming stripped 3 bases from V and 1 base from J, with 13 bases between. Germline V gene sequence: CDR1 MNHEY, CDR2 SVGAGI. CDR3 region: CASSYEGSGSYEQYF. CDR3 coding DNA: TGTGCCAGCAGTTATGAAGGTTCCGGATCCTACGAGCAGTACTTC.

The gene calls are TRBV4-2 and TRBJ1-3, with D unresolved. Per germline, CDR1 LGHNA and CDR2 YNFKEQ. The length of the CDR3 is 12 residues. The V end lost 3 bases, the J end lost 9 bases, and 9 bases lay between the germline ends. CDR3 sequence (DNA): TGTGCCAGCAGCCAGGCCGACACCACCATATATTTT. Translated: CASSQADTTIYF.

V usage is TRBV29-1 and J usage is TRBJ1-4, with TRBD1 identical over 9 bases. Trimming removed 5 bases from V and 7 bases from J; junction bases left unmatched: 8. The CDR3 runs 14 residues. CDR1 is SQVTM, CDR2 ANQGSEA, per germline. The CDR3 DNA reads as TGCAGCGTTCGACCGGGACAGGGAAGTGAAAAACTGTTTTTT. This sequence encodes CSVRPGQGSEKLFF.

The chain links TRBV28 to TRBJ1-2; no clear D gene. CDR3 length: 10 residues. Trimming cost V 7 bases and J 14 bases, with 14 bases left between them. Germline V lookup: CDR1 MDHEN, CDR2 SYDVKM. In nucleotides, the CDR3 is TGTGCCAGCACCTCACCTGGGCGGACCTTC. This gives the protein CASTSPGRTF.

This clone showed up just a few times. The chain combines TRBV6-6 with TRBJ2-7, with D possibly called TRBD1 or TRBD2 (5 bases each). Trimming pared 2 bases from V and 4 bases from J, leaving 9 bases between. CDR1 is MNHNY and CDR2 is SVGAGI in the germline V gene (reference sequence). The CDR3 spans 13 residues. CDR3 loop: CASSYGDLYEQYF. The CDR3 nucleotides are TGTGCCAGCAGTTACGGGGACCTTTACGAGCAGTACTTC.

The genes are TRBV7-2 and TRBJ1-1, with 8 bases matching TRBD1. The CDR3 runs 15 residues. Germline CDR1 is SGHTA and CDR2 is FQGNSA. Trimming at V came to 5 bases and at J to 7 bases, leaving 12 bases not matched to a gene. CDR3 region: CASSVRQGPADEAFF. DNA for the CDR3: TGTGCCAGCAGCGTGCGACAGGGGCCGGCTGATGAAGCTTTCTTT.

The gene calls are TRBV9 and TRBJ2-7; no reliable D call. CDR3 size: 15 residues. The V gene lost 2 bases and the J gene lost 4 bases, with 16 bases spanning the gap. CDR1 SGDLS and CDR2 YYNGEE come from the germline V gene. The CDR3 loop reads CASSVGSLASYEQYF. The CDR3 nucleotides are TGTGCCAGCAGCGTCGGTTCCCTGGCATCGTACGAGCAGTACTTC.

This chain joins TRBV10-3 and TRBJ1-6; TRBD1 is a possible D gene (6 bases). The length of the CDR3 is 14 residues. The germline gives CDR1 ENHRY, CDR2 SYGVKD. Trimming took 3 bases from V and 8 from J, leaving 11 bases between them. The CDR3 nucleotides are TGTGCCATCAGTGAAAGGGGGGGGGATTCACCCCTCCACTTT. Amino acid sequence: CAISERGGDSPLHF.

This chain links TRBV11-2 with TRBJ1-3, with D hard to call. Germline lookup yields CDR1 SGHAT and CDR2 FQNNGV. Between the trimmed V and J ends, which lost 6 bases and 0 bases, there was a span of 9 bases. The CDR3 runs to 14 residues. CDR3 loop: CASRSMPSGNTIYF. DNA for the CDR3: TGTGCCAGCAGGAGCATGCCCTCTGGAAACACCATATATTTT.

This clone showed up just once. The V gene is TRBV9, the J gene TRBJ2-7, with D perhaps TRBD2 (6 bases). Trimming shortened V by 3 bases and J by 1 base, and 11 bases separated the two germline ends. The V gene's germline CDR1 is SGDLS and CDR2 YYNGEE. CDR3 size: 14 residues. CDR3 DNA: TGTGCCAGCAGCGCGACTAGAGCGTCCTACGAGCAGTACTTC. Its translation: CASSATRASYEQYF.

This chain connects TRBV7-9 to TRBJ2-3; 14 nucleotides agree with TRBD2. There are 16 residues in the CDR3. Germline-derived CDR1 and CDR2 are SEHNR and FQNEAQ (reference sequence). V lost 5 bases, J lost 6 bases, and 7 bases stayed unmatched. CDR3 bases: TGTGCCAGCAGCCCCGGGACTAGCGGGGGTCCGGATACGCAGTATTTT. Amino acid sequence: CASSPGTSGGPDTQYF. The whole variable domain, filled in from reference TRBV7-9 and TRBJ2-3, reads DTGVSQNPRHKITKRGQNVTFRCDPISEHNRLYWYRQTLGQGPEFLTYFQNEAQLEKSRLLSDRFSAERPKGSFSTLEIQRTEQGDSAMYLCASSPGTSGGPDTQYFGPGTRLTVL.

V is TRBV7-8 and J is TRBJ2-5, with D possibly matching TRBD1 (5 bases). The V and J ends lost 8 bases and 3 bases respectively, with 13 bases between them. The CDR3 sequence is 13 residues long. In germline, CDR1 is SGHVS, CDR2 FQNEAQ. Written as DNA, the CDR3 is TGTGCCAGCCGCCCCCCGACAGAAGAGACCCAGTACTTC. This translates into CASRPPTEETQYF. Using reference TRBV7-8 and TRBJ2-5 for the parts outside the CDR3, the full variable domain is GAGVSQSPRYKVAKRGQDVALRCDPISGHVSLFWYQQALGQGPEFLTYFQNEAQLDKSGLPSDRFFAERPEGSVSTLKIQRTQQEDSAVYLCASRPPTEETQYFGPGTRLLVL.

This chain joins TRBV27 and TRBJ1-4; D not resolved. V was pared by 3 bases and J by 6 bases, with 17 bases between. CDR1 and CDR2 from the germline V gene are MNHEY and SMNVEV (reference sequence). The CDR3 is 16 residues long. The CDR3 DNA reads TGTGCCAGCAGTTTTGGGAGGAGTCTTGGACATGAAAAACTGTTTTTT. Encoded protein: CASSFGRSLGHEKLFF.

The table lists this clone with a count of one. This rearrangement joins TRBV11-2 to TRBJ2-3, with 9 bases that match TRBD2. The germline V gene has CDR1 SGHAT and CDR2 FQNNGV. The CDR3 has 17 residues. The V segment lost 0 bases and the J segment 6 bases; nucleotides outside the gene matches: 10. CDR3 DNA: TGTGCCAGCAGCTTAGATCTCCGGCTAGCGGGGCAGGATACGCAGTATTTT. Protein product: CASSLDLRLAGQDTQYF. Full variable domain (missing parts from reference TRBV11-2 and TRBJ2-3): EAGVAQSPRYKIIEKRQSVAFWCNPISGHATLYWYQQILGQGPKLLIQFQNNGVVDDSQLPKDRFSAERLKGVDSTLKIQPAKLEDSAVYLCASSLDLRLAGQDTQYFGPGTRLTVL.